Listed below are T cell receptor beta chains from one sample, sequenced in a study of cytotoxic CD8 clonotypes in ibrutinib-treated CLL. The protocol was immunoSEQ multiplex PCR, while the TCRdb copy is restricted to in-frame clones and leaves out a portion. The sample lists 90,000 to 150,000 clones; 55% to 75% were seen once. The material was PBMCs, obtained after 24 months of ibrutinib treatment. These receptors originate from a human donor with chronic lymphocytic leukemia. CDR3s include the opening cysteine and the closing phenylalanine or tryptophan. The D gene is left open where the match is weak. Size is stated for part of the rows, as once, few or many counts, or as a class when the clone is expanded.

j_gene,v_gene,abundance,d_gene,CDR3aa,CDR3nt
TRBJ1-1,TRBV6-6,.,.,CASSLTAEAFF,TGTGCCAGCAGCTTGACAGCTGAAGCTTTCTTT
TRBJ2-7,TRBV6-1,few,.,CASSARGDEQYF,TGTGCCAGCAGTGCTCGGGGAGACGAGCAGTACTTC
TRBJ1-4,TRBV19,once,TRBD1,CATSSGTGFGKLFF,TGTGCCACCTCCTCCGGGACAGGGTTTGGAAAACTGTTTTTT
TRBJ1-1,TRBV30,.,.,CAWANGGAENTEAFF,TGTGCCTGGGCCAATGGGGGGGCCGAGAACACTGAAGCTTTCTTT
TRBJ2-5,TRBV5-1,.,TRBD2,CASRGTSGVTQYF,TGCGCCAGCCGTGGGACTAGCGGGGTGACCCAGTACTTC
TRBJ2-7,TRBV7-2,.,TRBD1,CASSSTGQAYEQYF,TGTGCCAGCAGCTCCACCGGACAGGCCTACGAGCAGTACTTC
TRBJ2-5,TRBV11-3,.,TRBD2,CASSLAETSRSRETQYF,TGTGCCAGCAGCTTAGCGGAGACTAGCCGTTCCAGGGAGACCCAGTACTTC
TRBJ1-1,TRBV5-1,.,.,CASSLGRQGRPEAFF,TGCGCCAGCAGCTTGGGTCGGCAGGGTCGACCTGAAGCTTTCTTT
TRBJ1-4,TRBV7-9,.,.,CASTEDANEKLFF,TGTGCCAGCACCGAGGACGCTAATGAAAAACTGTTTTTT
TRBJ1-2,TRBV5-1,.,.,CASSLEGVGGYTF,TGCGCCAGCAGCTTGGAAGGGGTGGGCGGCTACACCTTC
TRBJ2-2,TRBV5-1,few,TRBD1,CASSLDRTGTAGELFF,TGCGCCAGCAGCTTGGATAGGACAGGAACGGCCGGGGAGCTGTTTTTT
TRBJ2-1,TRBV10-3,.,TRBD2,CAIKNIAGGNEQFF,TGTGCCATCAAAAACATAGCGGGGGGTAATGAGCAGTTCTTC
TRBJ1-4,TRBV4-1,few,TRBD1,CASSQGDRVPEKLFF,TGCGCCAGCAGCCAAGGAGACAGGGTTCCGGAAAAACTGTTTTTT
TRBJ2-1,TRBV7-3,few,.,CASSFSLGSYGLNEQFF,TGTGCCAGCAGCTTTTCTCTGGGGAGTTATGGGTTAAATGAGCAGTTCTTC
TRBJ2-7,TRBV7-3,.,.,CASSPSPASYEQYF,TGTGCCAGCAGCCCCTCCCCGGCCTCCTACGAGCAGTACTTC
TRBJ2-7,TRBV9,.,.,CASSVGTGQYEQYF,TGTGCCAGCAGCGTCGGAACAGGGCAGTACGAGCAGTACTTC
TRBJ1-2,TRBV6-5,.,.,CASSYRQGANYGYTF,TGTGCCAGCAGTTACCGGCAGGGTGCTAACTATGGCTACACCTTC
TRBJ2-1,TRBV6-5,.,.,CASSYKGRREQFF,TGTGCCAGCAGTTACAAGGGGCGCAGAGAGCAGTTCTTC
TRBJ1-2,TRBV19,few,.,CASSIGGAQGGYTF,TGTGCCAGTAGTATCGGCGGGGCGCAGGGAGGCTACACCTTC
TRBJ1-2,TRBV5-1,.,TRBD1,CASSLDPQGVGSGYTF,TGCGCCAGCAGCTTGGACCCACAGGGGGTCGGGTCTGGCTACACCTTC
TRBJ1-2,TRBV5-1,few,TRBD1,CASSNTGAYGYTF,TGCGCCAGCAGCAACACAGGGGCCTATGGCTACACCTTC
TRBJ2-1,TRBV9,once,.,CASSPEGGRRFSSYNEQFF,TGTGCCAGCAGCCCCGAGGGTGGCAGGCGGTTCTCCTCCTACAATGAGCAGTTCTTC
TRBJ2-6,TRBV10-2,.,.,CASSRAGAGANVLTF,TGCGCCAGCAGTCGCGCAGGGGCTGGGGCCAACGTCCTGACTTTC
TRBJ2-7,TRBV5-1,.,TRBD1,CASSGGTGHYEQYF,TGCGCCAGCAGCGGGGGGACAGGGCACTACGAGCAGTACTTC
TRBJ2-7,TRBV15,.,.,CATSRAGVSYEQYF,TGTGCCACCAGCAGAGCGGGAGTAAGCTACGAGCAGTACTTC
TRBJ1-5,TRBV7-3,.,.,CASSLVRASNQPQHF,TGTGCCAGCAGCTTAGTTCGAGCTAGCAATCAGCCCCAGCATTTT
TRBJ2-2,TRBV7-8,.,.,CASGSKKTDSRSTGELFF,TGTGCCAGCGGGTCTAAAAAGACGGACAGTAGGAGCACCGGGGAGCTGTTTTTT
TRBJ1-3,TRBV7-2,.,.,CASSLAYGSSGNTIYF,TGTGCCAGCAGCTTAGCGTATGGGTCCTCTGGAAACACCATATATTTT
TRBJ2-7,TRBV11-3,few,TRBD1,CASSPVRGQLYEQYF,TGTGCCAGCAGCCCGGTCAGGGGGCAACTCTACGAGCAGTACTTC
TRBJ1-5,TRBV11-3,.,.,CASSESNQPQHF,TGTGCCAGCAGCGAGAGCAATCAGCCCCAGCATTTT
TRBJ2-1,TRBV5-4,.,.,CASSRAQGNEQFF,TGTGCCAGCAGCCGAGCACAGGGCAATGAGCAGTTCTTC
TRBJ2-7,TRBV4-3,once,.,CASSLDRGMGEQYF,TGCGCCAGCAGCCTCGACCGGGGAATGGGCGAGCAGTACTTC
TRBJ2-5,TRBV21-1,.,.,CASSKGRGERPRETQYF,TGTGCCAGCAGCAAAGGTAGGGGGGAACGGCCCCGGGAGACCCAGTACTTC
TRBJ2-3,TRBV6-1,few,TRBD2,CASSTSGLGTDTQYF,TGTGCCAGCAGTACTAGCGGGTTGGGGACAGATACGCAGTATTTT
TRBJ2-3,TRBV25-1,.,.,CASSEKRPSTDTQYF,TGTGCCAGCAGTGAGAAGCGGCCTAGCACAGATACGCAGTATTTT
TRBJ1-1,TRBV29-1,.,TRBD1,CSVDKQGGTGVAFF,TGCAGCGTTGATAAGCAGGGGGGGACCGGGGTAGCTTTCTTT
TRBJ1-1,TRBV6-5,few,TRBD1,CASRTGVTEAFF,TGTGCCAGTAGGACAGGGGTCACTGAAGCTTTCTTT
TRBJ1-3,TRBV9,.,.,CASSGRDTTSGNTIYF,TGTGCCAGCAGCGGCCGGGACACCACCTCTGGAAACACCATATATTTT
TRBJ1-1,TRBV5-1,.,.,CASSLHSGNVGTEAFF,TGCGCCAGCAGCTTGCATTCAGGGAACGTCGGCACTGAAGCTTTCTTT
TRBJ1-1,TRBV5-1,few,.,CASSLTDYTEAFF,TGCGCCAGCAGTTTGACGGATTACACTGAAGCTTTCTTT
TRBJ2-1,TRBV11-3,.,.,CASSLETGGGREQFF,TGTGCCAGCAGCTTAGAGACTGGGGGCGGGCGTGAGCAGTTCTTC
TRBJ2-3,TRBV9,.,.,CASGNRGAATDTQYF,TGTGCCAGCGGTAATCGGGGGGCCGCCACAGATACGCAGTATTTT
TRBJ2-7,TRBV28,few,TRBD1,CASSSPGQGTYEQYF,TGTGCCAGCAGTTCCCCGGGACAGGGAACCTACGAGCAGTACTTC
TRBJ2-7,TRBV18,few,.,CASSPGVSTYEQYF,TGTGCCAGCTCACCGGGGGTCTCAACCTACGAGCAGTACTTC
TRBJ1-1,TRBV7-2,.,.,CASSPRGANTEAFF,TGTGCCAGCAGTCCAAGGGGAGCGAACACTGAAGCTTTCTTT
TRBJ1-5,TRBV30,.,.,CAWSVLAGYHQPQHF,TGTGCCTGGAGTGTACTCGCAGGATACCATCAGCCCCAGCATTTT
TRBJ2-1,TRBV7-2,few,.,CASSLVSVGGSSYNEQFF,TGTGCCAGCAGCTTAGTTAGTGTCGGGGGCAGCTCCTACAATGAGCAGTTCTTC
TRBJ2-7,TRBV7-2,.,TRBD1,CASSWGTGEEQYF,TGTGCCAGCAGCTGGGGGACAGGCGAGGAGCAGTACTTC
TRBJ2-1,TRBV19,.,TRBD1,CASTQGVSSYNEQFF,TGTGCCAGTACCCAGGGGGTCAGCTCCTACAATGAGCAGTTCTTC
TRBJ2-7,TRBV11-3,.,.,CASSPAGVPYEQYF,TGTGCCAGCAGCCCGGCAGGGGTACCCTACGAGCAGTACTTC
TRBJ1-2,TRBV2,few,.,CASSAAGGNYGYTF,TGTGCCAGCAGTGCGGCCGGGGGAAACTATGGCTACACCTTC
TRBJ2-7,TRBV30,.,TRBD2,CAWRRRGGYEQYF,TGTGCCTGGAGACGGCGGGGGGGATACGAGCAGTACTTC
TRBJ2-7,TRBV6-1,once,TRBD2,CASLGDYREQYF,TGTGCCAGCCTTGGGGACTATCGCGAGCAGTACTTC
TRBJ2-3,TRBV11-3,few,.,CASSVNYGTGDTQYF,TGTGCCAGCAGCGTAAACTATGGAACAGGGGATACGCAGTATTTT
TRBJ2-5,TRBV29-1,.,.,CSVGGAGETQYF,TGCAGCGTTGGGGGGGCGGGTGAGACCCAGTACTTC